A single T cell receptor beta chain is shown here with its context. Its antigen is not identified. The source of the sample is a study of siplizumab effects on memory and regulatory T cells. It was about 10^5 TCR templates that were assayed per sample. Method: immunoSEQ multiplex PCR; TCRdb's copy keeps in-frame clones and lacks some. This table has around 99,000 clones, roughly nine tenths appearing once. Broader study findings: Memory cells seemed less diverse than naive T cells, which also seemed major contributors to the alloresponse.

Germline lookup yields CDR1 LGHNT and CDR2 FRNRAP. J lost 4 bases, V lost 4 bases, and 8 bases had no gene match. The CDR3 runs 16 residues. Sequenced input: Tregs sorted from blood. J is TRBJ2-5 and V is TRBV12-5; TRBD2 matches at 11 bases. The source of this sequence is a human donor in good health. The CDR3 DNA reads as TGTGCTAGTGGTTATTTGGGTCTAGCGGGGGGAGAGACCCAGTACTTC. Amino acid sequence: CASGYLGLAGGETQYF. Full variable domain (remainder filled in from reference TRBV12-5 and TRBJ2-5): DARVTQTPRHKVTEMGQEVTMRCQPILGHNTVFWYRQTMMQGLELLAYFRNRAPLDDSGMPKDRFSAEMPDATLATLKIQPSEPRDSAVYFCASGYLGLAGGETQYFGPGTRLLVL.